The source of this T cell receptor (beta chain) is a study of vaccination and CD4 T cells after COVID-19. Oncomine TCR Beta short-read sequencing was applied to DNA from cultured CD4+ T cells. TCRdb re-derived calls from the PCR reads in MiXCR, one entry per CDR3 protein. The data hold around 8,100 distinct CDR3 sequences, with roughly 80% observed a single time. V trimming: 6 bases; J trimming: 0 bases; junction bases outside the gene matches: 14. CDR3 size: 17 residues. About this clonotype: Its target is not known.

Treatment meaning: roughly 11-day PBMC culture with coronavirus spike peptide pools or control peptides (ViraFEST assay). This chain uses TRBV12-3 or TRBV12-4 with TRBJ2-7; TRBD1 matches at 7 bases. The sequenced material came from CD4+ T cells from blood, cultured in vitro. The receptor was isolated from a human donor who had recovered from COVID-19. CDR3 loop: CASSRFGQVIRSYEQYF. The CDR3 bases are TGTGCCAGCAGCCGATTCGGACAGGTTATACGCTCCTACGAGCAGTACTTC.